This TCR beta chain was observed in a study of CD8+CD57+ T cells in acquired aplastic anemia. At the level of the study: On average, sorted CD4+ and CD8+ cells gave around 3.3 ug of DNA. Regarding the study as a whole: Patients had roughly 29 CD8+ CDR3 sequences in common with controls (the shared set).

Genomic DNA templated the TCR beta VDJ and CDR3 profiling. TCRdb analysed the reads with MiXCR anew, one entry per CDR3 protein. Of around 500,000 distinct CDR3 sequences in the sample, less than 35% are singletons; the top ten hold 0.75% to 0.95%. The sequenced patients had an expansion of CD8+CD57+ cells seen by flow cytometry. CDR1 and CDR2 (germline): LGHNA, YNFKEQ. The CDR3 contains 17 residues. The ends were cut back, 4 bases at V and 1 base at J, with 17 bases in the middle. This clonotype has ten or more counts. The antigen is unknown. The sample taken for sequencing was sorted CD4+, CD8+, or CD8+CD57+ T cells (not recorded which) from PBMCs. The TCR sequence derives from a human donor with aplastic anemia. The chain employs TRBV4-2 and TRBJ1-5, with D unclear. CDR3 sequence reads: CASSPDLRVASNQPQHF. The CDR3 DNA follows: TGTGCCAGCAGCCCAGACCTGCGGGTGGCGAGCAATCAGCCCCAGCATTTT.